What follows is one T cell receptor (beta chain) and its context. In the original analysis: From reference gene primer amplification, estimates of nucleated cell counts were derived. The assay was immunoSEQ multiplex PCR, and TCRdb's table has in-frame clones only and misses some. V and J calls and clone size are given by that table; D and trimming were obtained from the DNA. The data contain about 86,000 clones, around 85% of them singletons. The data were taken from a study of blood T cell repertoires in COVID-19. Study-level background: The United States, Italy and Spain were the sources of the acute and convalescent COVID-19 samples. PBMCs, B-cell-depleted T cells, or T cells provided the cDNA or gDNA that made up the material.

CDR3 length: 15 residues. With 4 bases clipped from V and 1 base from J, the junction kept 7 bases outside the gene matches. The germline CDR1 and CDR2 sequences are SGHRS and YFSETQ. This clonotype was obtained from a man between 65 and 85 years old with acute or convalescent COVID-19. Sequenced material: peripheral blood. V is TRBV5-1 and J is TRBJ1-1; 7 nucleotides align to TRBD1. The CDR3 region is CASSIRGGENTEAFF. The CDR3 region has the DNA TGCGCCAGCAGCATCCGAGGGGGCGAGAACACTGAAGCTTTCTTT.